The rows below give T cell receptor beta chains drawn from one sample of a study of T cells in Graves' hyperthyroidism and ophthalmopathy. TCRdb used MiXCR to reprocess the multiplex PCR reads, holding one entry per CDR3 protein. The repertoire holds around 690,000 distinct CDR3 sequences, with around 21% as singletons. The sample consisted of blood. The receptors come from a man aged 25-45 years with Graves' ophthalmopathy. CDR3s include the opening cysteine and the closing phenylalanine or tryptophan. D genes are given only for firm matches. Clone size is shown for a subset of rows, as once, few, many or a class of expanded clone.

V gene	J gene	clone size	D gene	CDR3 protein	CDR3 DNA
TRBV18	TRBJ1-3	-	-	CASSIESSGNTIYF	TGTGCCAGCTCAATAGAGAGCTCTGGAAACACCATATATTTT
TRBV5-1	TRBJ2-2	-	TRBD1	CASSLAGGTGSTGELFF	TGCGCCAGCAGCTTGGCTGGAGGGACAGGGTCCACCGGGGAGCTGTTTTTT
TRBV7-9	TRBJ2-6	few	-	CASSPRISQGTGANVLTF	TGTGCCAGCAGCCCCCGAATATCACAGGGTACTGGGGCCAACGTCCTGACTTTC
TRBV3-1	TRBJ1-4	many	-	CASSHRGSEKLFF	TGTGCCAGCAGCCACAGGGGTTCGGAAAAACTGTTTTTT
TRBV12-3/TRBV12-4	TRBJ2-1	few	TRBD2	CATAGLNNEQFF	TGTGCCACCGCGGGACTAAACAATGAGCAGTTCTTC
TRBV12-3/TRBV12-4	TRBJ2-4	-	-	CASSAYSGTLGNIQYF	TGTGCCAGCAGTGCCTATTCCGGGACTTTGGGAAACATTCAGTACTTC
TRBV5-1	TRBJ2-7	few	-	CASSFGDTPSYEQYF	TGCGCCAGCAGCTTCGGCGACACACCATCCTACGAGCAGTACTTC
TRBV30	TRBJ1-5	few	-	CAWSVERDQPQHF	TGTGCCTGGAGTGTTGAGAGGGATCAGCCCCAGCATTTT
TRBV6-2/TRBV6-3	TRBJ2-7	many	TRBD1	CASSGPGQGAYEQYF	TGTGCCAGCAGTGGACCGGGACAGGGGGCTTACGAGCAGTACTTC
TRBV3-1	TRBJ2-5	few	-	CASRGLDSNRETQYF	TGTGCCAGCAGGGGGTTAGACAGTAACCGAGAGACCCAGTACTTC
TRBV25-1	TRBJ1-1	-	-	CASGHGGADTEAFF	TGTGCCAGCGGCCACGGGGGGGCTGACACTGAAGCTTTCTTT
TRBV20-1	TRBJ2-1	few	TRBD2	CSAVRGAGVVNEQFF	TGCAGTGCTGTACGGGGAGCGGGAGTCGTCAATGAGCAGTTCTTC
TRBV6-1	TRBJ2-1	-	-	CASSATHRVGNDEQFF	TGTGCCAGCAGTGCAACCCACAGGGTTGGAAACGATGAGCAGTTCTTC
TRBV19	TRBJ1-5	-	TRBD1	CASMDRGQNQPQHF	TGTGCCAGTATGGACAGGGGGCAGAATCAGCCCCAGCATTTT
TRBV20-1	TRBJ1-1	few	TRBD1	CSARGSGTGAVWNTEAFF	TGCAGTGCTAGAGGCTCCGGGACAGGGGCCGTGTGGAACACTGAAGCTTTCTTT
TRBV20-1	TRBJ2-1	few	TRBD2	CSPVGTSGGSSYNEQFF	TGCAGTCCCGTCGGGACTAGCGGAGGGAGCTCCTACAATGAGCAGTTCTTC
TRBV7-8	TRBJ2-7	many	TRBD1	CASSPLGQAYEQYF	TGTGCCAGCAGCCCTCTCGGACAGGCCTACGAGCAGTACTTC
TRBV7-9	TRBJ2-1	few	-	CASHVIAPLTNEQFF	TGTGCCAGCCATGTGATAGCACCACTCACCAATGAGCAGTTCTTC
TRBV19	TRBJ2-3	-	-	CASKGLTDTQYF	TGTGCCAGTAAGGGTCTCACAGATACGCAGTATTTT
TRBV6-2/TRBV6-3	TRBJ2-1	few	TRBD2	CASRPTSGGDYNEQFF	TGTGCCAGCAGACCGACTAGCGGGGGGGATTACAATGAGCAGTTCTTC
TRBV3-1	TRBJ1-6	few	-	CASSSAGLSNSPLHF	TGTGCCAGCAGCTCTGCGGGACTCTCAAATTCACCCCTCCACTTT
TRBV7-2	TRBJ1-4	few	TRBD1	CASSFPGQGEGKLFF	TGTGCCAGCAGCTTTCCAGGACAGGGGGAAGGAAAACTGTTTTTT
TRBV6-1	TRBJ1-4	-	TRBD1	CASSSGQGEEKLFF	TGTGCCAGCAGCTCGGGGCAGGGGGAGGAAAAACTGTTTTTT
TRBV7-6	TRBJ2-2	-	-	CASSPRTVTDGELFF	TGTGCCAGCAGCCCACGGACGGTCACTGACGGGGAGCTGTTTTTT
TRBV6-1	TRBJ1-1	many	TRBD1	CASSYRGRGTEAFF	TGTGCCAGCAGCTACAGGGGGCGGGGGACTGAAGCTTTCTTT
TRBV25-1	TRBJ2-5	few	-	CASSPLGDRETQYF	TGTGCCAGCAGCCCCTTGGGGGACCGGGAGACCCAGTACTTC
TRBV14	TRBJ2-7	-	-	CASSQDAQDLREQYF	TGTGCCAGCAGCCAAGATGCGCAGGACCTGCGCGAGCAGTACTTC
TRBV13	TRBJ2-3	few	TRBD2	CASSSSSGRAQDTQYF	TGTGCCAGCAGCTCATCTAGCGGGAGGGCCCAAGATACGCAGTATTTT
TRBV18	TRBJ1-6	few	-	CASSSISWGEPLHF	TGTGCCAGCTCATCCATCTCTTGGGGGGAACCCCTCCACTTT
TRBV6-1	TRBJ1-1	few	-	CASTLDGNTEAFF	TGTGCCAGCACCTTGGACGGAAACACTGAAGCTTTCTTT
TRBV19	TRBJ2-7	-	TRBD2	CASRIELAGGLGGYEQYF	TGTGCCAGTAGGATTGAACTAGCGGGAGGGTTGGGGGGCTACGAGCAGTACTTC
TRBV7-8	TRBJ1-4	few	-	CASSLRVYRPDEKLFF	TGTGCCAGCAGCTTACGTGTTTACAGGCCTGACGAAAAACTGTTTTTT
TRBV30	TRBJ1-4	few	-	CAWGTEFNEKLFF	TGTGCCTGGGGGACGGAGTTTAATGAAAAACTGTTTTTT
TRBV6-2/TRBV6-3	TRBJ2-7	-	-	CASSYGQGSNEQYF	TGTGCCAGCAGTTACGGGCAGGGGTCCAACGAGCAGTACTTC
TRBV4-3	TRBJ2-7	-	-	CASSQVSPKASSYEQYF	TGCGCCAGCAGCCAAGTGTCGCCGAAGGCCAGCTCCTACGAGCAGTACTTC